The 3 T cell receptor beta chains listed next were all sequenced from one sample in a study of radiotherapy plus CTLA-4 blockade in lung cancer. TCRdb keeps only in-frame clones here, not all; method: immunoSEQ multiplex PCR. The sample has roughly 70,000 clones; roughly 91% are singletons. This material consisted of peripheral blood, taken from a patient treated with radiotherapy plus ipilimumab. The receptors shown here come from a human donor with non-small cell lung cancer that progressed on radiotherapy plus ipilimumab.

This clone was seen a handful of times. The chain recombines TRBV15 with TRBJ2-7; 9 positions match TRBD2. Germline lookup yields CDR1 LNHNV and CDR2 YYDKDF (reference sequence). Unmatched junction bases numbered 15, after V lost 3 bases and J lost 6 bases. CDR3 length equals 17 residues. This CDR3 reads CATSRELVGTSFGEQYF. CDR3 nucleotide sequence: TGTGCCACCAGCAGGGAACTCGTCGGGACTAGCTTCGGCGAGCAGTACTTC. Drawing the rest from reference TRBV15 and TRBJ2-7, the complete variable domain is DAMVIQNPRYQVTQFGKPVTLSCSQTLNHNVMYWYQQKSSQAPKLLFHYYDKDFNNEADTPDNFQSRRPNTSFCFLDIRSPGLGDTAMYLCATSRELVGTSFGEQYFGPGTRLTVT.

V gene TRBV15 combines with J gene TRBJ1-4; 8 bases fit TRBD1. Germline assignment: CDR1 LNHNV and CDR2 YYDKDF (reference sequence). CDR3 length: 14 amino acids. V was pared by 3 bases and J by 8 bases, with 5 bases of the junction left unmatched. The DNA for the CDR3 is TGTGCCACCAGCAGGGACAGGGCATCGGAAAAACTGTTTTTT. Translating gives CATSRDRASEKLFF.

This clone showed up just once. This chain uses TRBV7-2 with TRBJ2-3; no clear D gene. This CDR3 spans 13 amino acids. The germline V gene has CDR1 SGHTA and CDR2 FQGNSA. V lost 3 bases and J 6 bases, leaving 10 bases between the germline ends. The CDR3 DNA reads TGTGCCAGCAGCTTCAAGGTGGGGGATACGCAGTATTTT. It is translated as CASSFKVGDTQYF. Full variable domain (outside the CDR3, taken from reference TRBV7-2 and TRBJ2-3): GAGVSQSPSNKVTEKGKDVELRCDPISGHTALYWYRQSLGQGLEFLIYFQGNSAPDKSGLPSDRFSAERTGGSVSTLTIQRTQQEDSAVYLCASSFKVGDTQYFGPGTRLTVL.